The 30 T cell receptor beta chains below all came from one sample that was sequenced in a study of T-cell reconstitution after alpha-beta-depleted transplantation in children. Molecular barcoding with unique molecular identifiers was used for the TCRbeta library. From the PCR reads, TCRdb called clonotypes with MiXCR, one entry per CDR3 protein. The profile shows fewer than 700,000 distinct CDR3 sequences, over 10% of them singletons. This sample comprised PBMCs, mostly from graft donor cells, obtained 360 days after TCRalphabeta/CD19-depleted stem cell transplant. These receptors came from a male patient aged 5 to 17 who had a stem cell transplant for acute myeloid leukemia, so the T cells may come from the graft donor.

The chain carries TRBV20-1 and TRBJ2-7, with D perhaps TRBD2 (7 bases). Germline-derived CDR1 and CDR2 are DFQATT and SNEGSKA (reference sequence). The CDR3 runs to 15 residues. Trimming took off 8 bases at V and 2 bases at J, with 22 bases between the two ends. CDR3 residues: CSRGGAGTVAYEQYF. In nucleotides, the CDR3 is TGCAGTCGAGGGGGGGCGGGAACGGTCGCCTACGAGCAGTACTTC.

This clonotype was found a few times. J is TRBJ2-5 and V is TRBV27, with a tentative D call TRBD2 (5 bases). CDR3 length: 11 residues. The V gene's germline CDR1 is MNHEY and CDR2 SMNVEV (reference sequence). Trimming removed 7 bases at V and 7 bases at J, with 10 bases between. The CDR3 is CASKRAGTQYF. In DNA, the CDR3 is TGTGCCAGCAAACGGGCGGGGACCCAGTACTTC.

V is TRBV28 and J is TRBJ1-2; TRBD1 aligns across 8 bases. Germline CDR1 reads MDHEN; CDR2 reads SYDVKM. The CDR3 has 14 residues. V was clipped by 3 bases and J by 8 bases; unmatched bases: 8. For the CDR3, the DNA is TGTGCCAGCAGTTTGTCAGTAACAGGGGGAGGCTACACCTTC. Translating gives CASSLSVTGGGYTF.

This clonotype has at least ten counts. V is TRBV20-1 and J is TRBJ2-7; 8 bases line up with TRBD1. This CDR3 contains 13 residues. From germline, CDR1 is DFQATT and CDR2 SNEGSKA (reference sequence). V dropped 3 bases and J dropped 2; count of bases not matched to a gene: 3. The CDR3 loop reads CSARGQVTYEQYF. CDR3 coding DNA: TGCAGTGCTAGGGGACAGGTGACCTACGAGCAGTACTTC.

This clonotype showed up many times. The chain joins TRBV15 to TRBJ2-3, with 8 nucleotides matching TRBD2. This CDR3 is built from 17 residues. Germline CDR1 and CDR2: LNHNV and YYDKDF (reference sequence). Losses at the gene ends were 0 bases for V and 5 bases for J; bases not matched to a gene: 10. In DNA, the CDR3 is TGTGCCACCAGCAGAGATTCCGGGAGGGCCGTTGGAGATACGCAGTATTTT. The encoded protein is CATSRDSGRAVGDTQYF.

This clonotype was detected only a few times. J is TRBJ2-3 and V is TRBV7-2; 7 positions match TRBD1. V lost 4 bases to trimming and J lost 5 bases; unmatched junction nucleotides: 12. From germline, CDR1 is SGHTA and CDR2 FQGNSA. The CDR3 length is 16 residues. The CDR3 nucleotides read TGTGCCAGCAGCTCGATCCGGGACAGACTCAAAGATACGCAGTATTTT. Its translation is CASSSIRDRLKDTQYF.

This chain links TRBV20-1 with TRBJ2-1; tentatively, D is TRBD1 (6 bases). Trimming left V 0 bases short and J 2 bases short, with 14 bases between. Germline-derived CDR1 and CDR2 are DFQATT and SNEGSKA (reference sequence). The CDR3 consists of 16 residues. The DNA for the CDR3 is TGCAGTGCTAGAGATGACCAGGGGAACACCTACAATGAGCAGTTCTTC. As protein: CSARDDQGNTYNEQFF.

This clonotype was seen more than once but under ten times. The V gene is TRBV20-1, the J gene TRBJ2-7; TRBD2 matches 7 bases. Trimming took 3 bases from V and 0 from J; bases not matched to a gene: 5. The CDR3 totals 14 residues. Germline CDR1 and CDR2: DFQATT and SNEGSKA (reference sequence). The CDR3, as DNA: TGCAGTGCTAGCGCCGGCGGGAGCTCCTACGAGCAGTACTTC. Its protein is CSASAGGSSYEQYF.

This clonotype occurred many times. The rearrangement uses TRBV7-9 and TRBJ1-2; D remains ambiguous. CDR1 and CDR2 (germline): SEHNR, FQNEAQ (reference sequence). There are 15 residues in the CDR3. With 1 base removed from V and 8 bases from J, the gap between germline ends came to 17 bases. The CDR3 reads CASSLDLEFFSGYTF. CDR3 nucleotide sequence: TGTGCCAGCAGCTTAGATCTGGAATTTTTCAGCGGCTACACCTTC.

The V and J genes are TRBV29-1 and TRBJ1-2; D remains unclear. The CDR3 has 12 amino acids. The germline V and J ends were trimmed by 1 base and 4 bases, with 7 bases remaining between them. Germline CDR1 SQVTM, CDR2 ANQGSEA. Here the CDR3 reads CSVEVAGYGYTF. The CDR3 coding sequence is TGCAGCGTTGAAGTGGCAGGCTATGGCTACACCTTC.

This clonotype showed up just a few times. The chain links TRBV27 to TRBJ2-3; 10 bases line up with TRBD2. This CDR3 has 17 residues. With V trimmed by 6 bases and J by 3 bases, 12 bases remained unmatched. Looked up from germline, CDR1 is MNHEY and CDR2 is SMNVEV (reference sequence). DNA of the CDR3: TGTGCCAGCAGGGGTATCAGCGGGAGGGGGGGAACAGATACGCAGTATTTT. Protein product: CASRGISGRGGTDTQYF.

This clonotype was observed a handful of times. The CDR3 DNA is TGCAGTGCTAGTCGGTGGAGGCGGGCCTCCTACAATGAGCAGTTCTTC. Amino acid sequence: CSASRWRRASYNEQFF. The chain combines TRBV20-1 with TRBJ2-1, with D possibly matching TRBD2 (5 bases). The CDR3 is 16 residues long. The V and J ends lost 3 bases and 0 bases respectively, with 15 bases between them. CDR1 DFQATT and CDR2 SNEGSKA come from the germline V gene (reference sequence).

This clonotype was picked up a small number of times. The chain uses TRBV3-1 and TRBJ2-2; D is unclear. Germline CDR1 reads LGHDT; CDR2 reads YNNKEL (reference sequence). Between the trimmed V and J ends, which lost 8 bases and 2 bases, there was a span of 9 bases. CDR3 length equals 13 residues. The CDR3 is CASQWSNTGELFF. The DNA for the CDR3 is TGTGCCAGCCAGTGGTCAAACACCGGGGAGCTGTTTTTT.

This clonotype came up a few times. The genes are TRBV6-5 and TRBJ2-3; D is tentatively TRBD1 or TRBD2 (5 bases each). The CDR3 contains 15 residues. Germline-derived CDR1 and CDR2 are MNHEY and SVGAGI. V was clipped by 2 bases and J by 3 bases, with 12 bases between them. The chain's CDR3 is CASSYAPEGTDTQYF. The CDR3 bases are TGTGCCAGCAGTTACGCGCCCGAGGGGACAGATACGCAGTATTTT.

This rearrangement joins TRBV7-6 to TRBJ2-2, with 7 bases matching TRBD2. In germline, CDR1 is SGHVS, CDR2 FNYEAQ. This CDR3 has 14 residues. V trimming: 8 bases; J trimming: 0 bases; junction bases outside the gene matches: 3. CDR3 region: CASARGANTGELFF. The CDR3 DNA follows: TGTGCCAGCGCCCGGGGGGCGAACACCGGGGAGCTGTTTTTT.

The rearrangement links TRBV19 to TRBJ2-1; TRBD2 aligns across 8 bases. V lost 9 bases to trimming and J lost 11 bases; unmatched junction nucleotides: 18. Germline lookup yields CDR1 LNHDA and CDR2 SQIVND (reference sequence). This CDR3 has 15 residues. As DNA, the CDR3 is TGTGCCAGCCTTCCCGGGACTAGAAGTTTCGGCAAGCAGTTCTTC. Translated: CASLPGTRSFGKQFF.

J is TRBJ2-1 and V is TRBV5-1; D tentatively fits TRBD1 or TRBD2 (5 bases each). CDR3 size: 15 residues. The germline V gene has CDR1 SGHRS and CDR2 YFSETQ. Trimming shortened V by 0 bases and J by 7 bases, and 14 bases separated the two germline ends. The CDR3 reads CASSLAVGVKNEQFF. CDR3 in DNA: TGCGCCAGCAGCTTGGCCGTGGGGGTAAAGAATGAGCAGTTCTTC.

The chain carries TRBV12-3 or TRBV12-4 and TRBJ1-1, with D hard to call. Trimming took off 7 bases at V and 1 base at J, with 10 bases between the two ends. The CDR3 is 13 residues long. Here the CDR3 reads CASTQFRNTEAFF. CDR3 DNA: TGTGCCAGCACCCAATTCAGGAACACTGAAGCTTTCTTT.

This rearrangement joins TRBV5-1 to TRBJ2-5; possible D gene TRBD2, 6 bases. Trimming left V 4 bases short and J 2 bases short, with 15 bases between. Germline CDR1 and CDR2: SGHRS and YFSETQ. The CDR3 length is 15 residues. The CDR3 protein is CASSPGGTSQETQYF. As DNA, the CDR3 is TGCGCCAGCAGCCCCGGCGGGACCTCTCAAGAGACCCAGTACTTC. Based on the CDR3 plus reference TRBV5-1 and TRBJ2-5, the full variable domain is KAGVTQTPRYLIKTRGQQVTLSCSPISGHRSVSWYQQTPGQGLQFLFEYFSETQRNKGNFPGRFSGRQFSNSRSEMNVSTLELGDSALYLCASSPGGTSQETQYFGPGTRLLVL.

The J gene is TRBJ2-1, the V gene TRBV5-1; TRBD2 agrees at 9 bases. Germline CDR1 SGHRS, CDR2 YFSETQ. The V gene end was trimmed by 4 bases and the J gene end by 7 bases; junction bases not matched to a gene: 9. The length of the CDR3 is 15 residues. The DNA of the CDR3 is TGCGCCAGCAGCCGCAGTGGGACTAGCATTAATGAGCAGTTCTTC. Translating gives CASSRSGTSINEQFF.

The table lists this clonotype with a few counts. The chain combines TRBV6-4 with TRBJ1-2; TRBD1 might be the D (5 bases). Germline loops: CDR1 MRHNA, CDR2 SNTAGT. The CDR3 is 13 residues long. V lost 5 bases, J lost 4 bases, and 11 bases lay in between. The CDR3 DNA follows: TGTGCCAGCAGTCACGGGGGATCCTATGGCTACACCTTC. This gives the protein CASSHGGSYGYTF.

CDR3 sequence: CASSLSWHEQFF. CDR3 in DNA: TGTGCCAGCAGCCTTAGTTGGCATGAGCAGTTCTTC. The V and J genes are TRBV6-2 or TRBV6-3 and TRBJ2-1; D unclear. V was trimmed by 6 bases and J by 8 bases, leaving 11 bases between them. Per germline, CDR1 MNHEY and CDR2 SVGEGT. The CDR3 consists of 12 residues.

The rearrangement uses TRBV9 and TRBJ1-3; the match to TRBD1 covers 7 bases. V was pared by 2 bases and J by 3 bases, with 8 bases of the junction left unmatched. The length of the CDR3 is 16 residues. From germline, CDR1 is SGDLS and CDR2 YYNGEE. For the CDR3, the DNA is TGTGCCAGCAGCGTGGAGGGGGCTTCGGGTGGAAACACCATATATTTT. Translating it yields CASSVEGASGGNTIYF. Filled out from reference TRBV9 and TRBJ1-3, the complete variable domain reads DSGVTQTPKHLITATGQRVTLRCSPRSGDLSVYWYQQSLDQGLQFLIQYYNGEERAKGNILERFSAQQFPDLHSELNLSSLELGDSALYFCASSVEGASGGNTIYFGEGSWLTVV.

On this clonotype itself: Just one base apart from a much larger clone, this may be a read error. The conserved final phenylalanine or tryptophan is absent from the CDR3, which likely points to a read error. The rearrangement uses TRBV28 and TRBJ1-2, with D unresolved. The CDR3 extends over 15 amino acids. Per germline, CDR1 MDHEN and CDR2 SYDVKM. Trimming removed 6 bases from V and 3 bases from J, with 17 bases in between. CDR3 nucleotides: TGTGCCAGCAGGCGGCCCGGGCCCGGGGACTATGGCTACACCTAC. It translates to CASRRPGPGDYGYTY.

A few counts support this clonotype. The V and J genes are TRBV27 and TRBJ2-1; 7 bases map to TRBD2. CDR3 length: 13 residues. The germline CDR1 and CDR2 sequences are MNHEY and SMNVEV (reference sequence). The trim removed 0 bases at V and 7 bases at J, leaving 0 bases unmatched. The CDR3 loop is CASSLSAGNEQFF. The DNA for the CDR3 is TGTGCCAGCAGTTTATCAGCGGGAAATGAGCAGTTCTTC.

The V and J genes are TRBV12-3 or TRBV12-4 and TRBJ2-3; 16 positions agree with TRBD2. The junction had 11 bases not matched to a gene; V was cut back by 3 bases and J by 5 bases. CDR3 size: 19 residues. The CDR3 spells CASSLNRGLAGGPIDTQYF. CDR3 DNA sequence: TGTGCCAGCAGTTTGAATAGGGGACTAGCGGGAGGGCCGATAGATACGCAGTATTTT.

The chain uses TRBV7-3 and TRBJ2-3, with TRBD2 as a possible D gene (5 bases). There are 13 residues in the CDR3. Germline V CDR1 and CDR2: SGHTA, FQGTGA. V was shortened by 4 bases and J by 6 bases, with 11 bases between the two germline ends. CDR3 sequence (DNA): TGTGCCAGCAGCTCCGGATGGGAGGATACGCAGTATTTT. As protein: CASSSGWEDTQYF.

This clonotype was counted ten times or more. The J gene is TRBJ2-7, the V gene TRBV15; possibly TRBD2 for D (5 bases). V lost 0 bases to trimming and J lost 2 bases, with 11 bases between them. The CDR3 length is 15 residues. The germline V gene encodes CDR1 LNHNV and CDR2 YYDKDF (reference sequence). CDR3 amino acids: CATSRDRRGTYEQYF. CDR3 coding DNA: TGTGCCACCAGCAGAGATAGGAGAGGGACCTACGAGCAGTACTTC. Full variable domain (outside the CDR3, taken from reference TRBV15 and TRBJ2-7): DAMVIQNPRYQVTQFGKPVTLSCSQTLNHNVMYWYQQKSSQAPKLLFHYYDKDFNNEADTPDNFQSRRPNTSFCFLDIRSPGLGDTAMYLCATSRDRRGTYEQYFGPGTRLTVT.

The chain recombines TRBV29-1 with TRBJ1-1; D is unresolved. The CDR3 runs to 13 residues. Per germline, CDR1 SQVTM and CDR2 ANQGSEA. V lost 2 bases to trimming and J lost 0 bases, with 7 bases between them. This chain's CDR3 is CSVEILMNTEAFF. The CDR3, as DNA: TGCAGCGTTGAAATCTTGATGAACACTGAAGCTTTCTTT.

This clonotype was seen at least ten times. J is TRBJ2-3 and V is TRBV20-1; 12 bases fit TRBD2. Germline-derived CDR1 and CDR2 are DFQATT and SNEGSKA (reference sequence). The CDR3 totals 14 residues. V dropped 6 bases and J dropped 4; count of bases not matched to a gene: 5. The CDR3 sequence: CSAPTSGSPDTQYF. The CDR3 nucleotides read TGCAGTGCGCCGACTAGCGGGAGTCCAGATACGCAGTATTTT.